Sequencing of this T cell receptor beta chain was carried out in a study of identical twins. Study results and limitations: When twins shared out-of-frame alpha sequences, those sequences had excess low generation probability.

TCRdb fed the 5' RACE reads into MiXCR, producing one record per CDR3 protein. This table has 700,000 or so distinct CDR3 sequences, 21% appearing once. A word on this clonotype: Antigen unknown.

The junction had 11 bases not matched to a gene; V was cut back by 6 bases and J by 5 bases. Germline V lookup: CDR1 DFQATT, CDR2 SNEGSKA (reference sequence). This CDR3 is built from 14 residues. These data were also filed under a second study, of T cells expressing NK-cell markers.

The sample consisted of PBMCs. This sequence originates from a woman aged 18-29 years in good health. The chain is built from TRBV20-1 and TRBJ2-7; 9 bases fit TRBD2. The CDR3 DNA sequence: TGCAGTGCCGTGGATCGCGGGGGGGGGAACGAGCAGTACTTC. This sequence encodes CSAVDRGGGNEQYF.